This TCR beta chain was sequenced in a study of T cells in narcolepsy. Study overall: Donors had narcolepsy type 1 or type 2, or were healthy controls.

Comments on this clone: Antigen: not known.

This CDR3 contains 17 residues. CDR1 is SGHTA, CDR2 FQGNSA, per germline. Trimming removed 3 bases from V and 2 bases from J; junction bases left unmatched: 7. Regarding the study as a whole: Same-patient CSF and blood CD4+ T cell clonotypes included HCRT-specific and TRIB2-specific autoreactive ones. Autoreactive clone sequences were missing from some blood memory CD4+ repertoires. Blood of same and different patients, but not healthy controls, reportedly held recurring autoreactive clonotypes.

TCRdb keeps only in-frame clones here, not all; method: immunoSEQ multiplex PCR. This sample carries about 30,000 clones, roughly 80% of them seen once, and the ten largest clones take less than 3%. Sequencing input: CD45RA- memory CD4+ T cells from PBMCs. This chain connects TRBV7-2 to TRBJ2-3; TRBD2 matches at 11 bases. This sequence was found in a human donor with narcolepsy. CDR3 protein: CASSFPSGGRSTDTQYF. The CDR3 DNA is TGTGCCAGCAGCTTCCCTAGCGGGGGGCGTTCCACAGATACGCAGTATTTT.